This TCR beta chain was recovered during a study of graft-versus-host responses after intestinal transplantation. Study in general: Each patient got anti-thymocyte globulin induction, then tacrolimus and steroids for around three years.

The ends were cut back, 8 bases at V and 3 bases at J, with 14 bases in the middle. This CDR3 contains 13 residues. Germline assignment: CDR1 SEHNR and CDR2 FQNEAQ (reference sequence). As for this clone: The antigen remains unidentified.

Only in-frame clones appear in the TCRdb table, and some are missing; sequencing was by immunoSEQ multiplex PCR. This table holds about 47,000 clones, about 95% found once. General study points: Some GvH clones appeared in ileal mucosa or blood before recipient bone marrow.

Sequenced here: PBMCs, sampled 335 days after intestinal transplant. The gene calls are TRBV7-9 and TRBJ2-7; D might be TRBD2 (6 bases). This TCR was recovered from a human patient who received an intestinal transplant, so some T cells may come from the graft donor. The CDR3 loop reads CASGGIAHYEQYF. CDR3 nucleotide sequence: TGTGCCAGCGGCGGGATAGCTCACTACGAGCAGTACTTC.